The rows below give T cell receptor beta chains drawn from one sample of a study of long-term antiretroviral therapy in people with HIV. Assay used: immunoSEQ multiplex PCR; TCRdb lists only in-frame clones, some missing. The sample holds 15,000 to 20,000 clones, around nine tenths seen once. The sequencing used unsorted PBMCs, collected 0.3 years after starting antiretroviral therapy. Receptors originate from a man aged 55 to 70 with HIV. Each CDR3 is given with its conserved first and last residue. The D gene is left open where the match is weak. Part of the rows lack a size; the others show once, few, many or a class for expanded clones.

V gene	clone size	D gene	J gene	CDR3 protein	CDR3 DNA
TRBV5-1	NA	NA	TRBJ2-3	CASSLEGTDTQYF	TGCGCCAGCAGCTTGGAAGGCACAGATACGCAGTATTTT
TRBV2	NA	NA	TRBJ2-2	CASSDSDFHYTGELFF	TGTGCCAGCAGTGATTCCGACTTTCACTACACCGGGGAGCTGTTTTTT
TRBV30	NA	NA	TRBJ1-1	CAWSVSGVNTEAFF	TGTGCCTGGAGTGTATCCGGGGTTAACACTGAAGCTTTCTTT
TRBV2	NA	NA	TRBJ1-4	CASSVRARNEKLFF	TGTGCCAGCAGTGTACGGGCCCGGAATGAAAAACTGTTTTTT
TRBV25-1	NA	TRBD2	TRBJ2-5	CASSEYLFGGDKRETQYF	TGTGCCAGCAGTGAATATCTCTTCGGGGGGGACAAACGAGAGACCCAGTACTTC
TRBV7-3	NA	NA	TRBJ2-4	CASSQLGGGRNIQYF	TGTGCCAGCAGCCAATTAGGGGGGGGGCGGAACATTCAGTACTTC
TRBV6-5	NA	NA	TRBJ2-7	CASSYEGRASYEQYF	TGTGCCAGCAGTTACGAGGGACGGGCCTCCTACGAGCAGTACTTC
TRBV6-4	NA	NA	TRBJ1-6	CASSYSVGDGASPLHF	TGTGCCAGCAGTTATAGTGTAGGGGACGGGGCTTCACCCCTCCACTTT
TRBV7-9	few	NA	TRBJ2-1	CASSLVNADGEQFF	TGTGCCAGCAGCTTAGTCAACGCGGACGGGGAGCAGTTCTTC
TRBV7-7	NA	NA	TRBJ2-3	CASRVTPVGPNTDTQYF	TGTGCCAGCAGAGTCACCCCTGTTGGGCCTAACACAGATACGCAGTATTTT
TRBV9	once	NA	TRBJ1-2	CASSVTDYYGYTF	TGTGCCAGCAGCGTCACAGATTACTATGGCTACACCTTC
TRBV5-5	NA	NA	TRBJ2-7	CASSPAVNEQYF	TGTGCCAGCAGCCCGGCCGTTAACGAGCAGTACTTC
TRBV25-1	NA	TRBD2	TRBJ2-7	CASSDTGLTVQYF	TGTGCCAGCAGCGATACGGGACTAACGGTGCAGTACTTC
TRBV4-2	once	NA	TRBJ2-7	CASSQDPMTVPVFAEQYF	TGTGCCAGCAGCCAAGACCCTATGACAGTTCCAGTGTTTGCCGAGCAGTACTTC
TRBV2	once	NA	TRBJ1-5	CASSELGKPVAQHF	TGTGCCAGCAGTGAATTGGGCAAACCAGTGGCCCAGCATTTT
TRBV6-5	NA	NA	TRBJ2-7	CASSSPSNYEQYF	TGTGCCAGCAGTTCCCCCTCTAATTACGAGCAGTACTTC
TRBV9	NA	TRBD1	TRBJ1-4	CASSGTGGGRTNEKLFF	TGTGCCAGCAGCGGGACAGGGGGCGGGAGGACTAATGAAAAACTGTTTTTT
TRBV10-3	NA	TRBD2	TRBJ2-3	CAISGTSGGTDTQYF	TGTGCCATCAGCGGGACTAGCGGGGGCACAGATACGCAGTATTTT
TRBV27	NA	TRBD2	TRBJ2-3	CASSFSSSWRGGGDTQYF	TGTGCCAGCAGTTTCTCGTCCTCCTGGCGGGGGGGCGGTGATACGCAGTATTTT
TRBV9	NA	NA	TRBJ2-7	CASSVGRGNYEQYF	TGTGCCAGCAGCGTAGGACGGGGAAACTACGAGCAGTACTTC
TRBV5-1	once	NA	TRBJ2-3	CASSLSRGEDTQYF	TGCGCCAGCAGCTTGTCCCGGGGCGAGGATACGCAGTATTTT
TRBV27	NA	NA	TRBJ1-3	CASSINRDSGNTIYF	TGTGCCAGCAGTATAAACAGGGATTCTGGAAACACCATATATTTT